This T cell receptor beta chain was documented in a study of blood T cell repertoires in COVID-19. Study-wide background: Sources were T cells, B-cell-depleted T cells, or PBMCs; the material itself was cDNA or gDNA.

The table lists this clone with a count of one. TCRdb's table, derived via immunoSEQ multiplex PCR, lists solely in-frame clones and lacks some. The repertoire has more than 85,000 clones, 80% to 95% of them found once; the top ten carry around 4%. Germline V CDR1 and CDR2: SEHNR, FQNEAQ (reference sequence). With V trimmed by 1 base and J by 4 bases, 6 bases remained unmatched. The CDR3 loop spans 15 amino acids. This rearrangement joins TRBV7-9 to TRBJ2-7; 8 positions match TRBD2. This clonotype was obtained from a man aged 18 to 29 with acute or convalescent COVID-19. The sequenced sample was peripheral blood. CDR3 amino acids: CASSLDGGVFYEQYF. The CDR3 DNA reads TGTGCCAGCAGCTTAGACGGGGGGGTCTTTTACGAGCAGTACTTC.